Given below is one TCR beta chain in context. These data come from a study of blood T cell repertoires in COVID-19. The Seattle site enrolled patients during active infection and followed them longitudinally. V was trimmed by 0 bases and J by 5 bases, leaving 13 bases between them. Germline CDR1 reads PRHDT; CDR2 reads FYEKMQ (reference sequence). The CDR3 consists of 16 residues. The method was immunoSEQ multiplex PCR; TCRdb's version includes in-frame clones alone and lacks a portion of them. The sample lists about 350,000 clones, 86% occurring once. The chain couples TRBV13 to TRBJ1-4; D unresolved. The source is a woman in her fifties or sixties with COVID-19, enrolled during active disease. The specimen sequenced was peripheral blood. The CDR3 loop is CASSLGLDGLNEKLFF. The DNA for the CDR3 is TGTGCCAGCAGCTTAGGCTTAGACGGACTCAATGAAAAACTGTTTTTT.